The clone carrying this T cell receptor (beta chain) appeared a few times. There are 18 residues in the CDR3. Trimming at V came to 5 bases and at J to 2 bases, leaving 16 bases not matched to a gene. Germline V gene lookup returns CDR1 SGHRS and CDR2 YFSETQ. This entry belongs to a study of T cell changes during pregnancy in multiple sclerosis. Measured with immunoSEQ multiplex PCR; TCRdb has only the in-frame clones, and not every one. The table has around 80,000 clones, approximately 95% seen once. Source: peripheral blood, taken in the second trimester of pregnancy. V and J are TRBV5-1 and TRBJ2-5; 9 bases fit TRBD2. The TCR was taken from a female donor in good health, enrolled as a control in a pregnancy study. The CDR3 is CASRSGVAGEVKQETQYF. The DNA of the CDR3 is TGCGCCAGCAGGTCCGGGGTAGCGGGAGAGGTAAAACAAGAGACCCAGTACTTC. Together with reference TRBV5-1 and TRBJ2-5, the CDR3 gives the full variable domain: KAGVTQTPRYLIKTRGQQVTLSCSPISGHRSVSWYQQTPGQGLQFLFEYFSETQRNKGNFPGRFSGRQFSNSRSEMNVSTLELGDSALYLCASRSGVAGEVKQETQYFGPGTRLLVL.